This TCR beta chain originates from a study of human T cells and chemical hapten exposure. General study findings and limits: While controls formed fewer of them, expanded TCRs formed significantly more large CDR3 similarity clusters. With DPC sensitization, TCRs exceeding 1 in 1000 frequency showed no change.

Noted treatment: therapeutic diphenylcyclopropenone sensitization with weekly scalp DPC. The study's library attached unique molecular identifiers to single cDNA molecules. Each CDR3 protein gets one entry after TCRdb re-called the reads with MiXCR. The table has 3,500 to 4,500 distinct CDR3 sequences, around 48% seen once. This clonotype was counted only a few times. No antigen is known for it. This CDR3 region has 15 residues. This TCR was recovered from an adult with alopecia areata. Some clones in this sample may be carry-over from other donors' samples. This table probably holds off-target reads from a library built for another chain. The material sequenced was whole blood, taken before DPC sensitization or 2, 6, or about 24 weeks after (not recorded which). V is TRBV12-2 and J is TRBJ2-3; TRBD1, the table's D call, lacks a check against the DNA. TRBV12-2 is shown as a pseudogene. This CDR3 is CASRIDDSCTDTQYF. The CDR3 bases are TGTGCAAGTCGCATAGACGACAGTTGCACAGATACGCAGTATTTT.